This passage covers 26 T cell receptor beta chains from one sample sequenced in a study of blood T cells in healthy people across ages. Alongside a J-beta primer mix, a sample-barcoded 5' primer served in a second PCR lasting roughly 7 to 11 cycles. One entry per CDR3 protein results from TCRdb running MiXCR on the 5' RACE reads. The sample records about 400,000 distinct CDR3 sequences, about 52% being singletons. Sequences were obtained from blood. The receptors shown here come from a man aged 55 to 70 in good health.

The CDR3 DNA reads as TGTGCCAGCAGCTTAGCGGGGGCAGGAAACAATGAGCAGTTCTTC. This codes for CASSLAGAGNNEQFF. This sequence joins TRBV11-2 and TRBJ2-1; D tentatively reads TRBD1 or TRBD2 (6 bases each). This CDR3 has 15 residues. V dropped 1 base and J dropped 5 bases, with 12 bases sitting between them. The germline V gene has CDR1 SGHAT and CDR2 FQNNGV.

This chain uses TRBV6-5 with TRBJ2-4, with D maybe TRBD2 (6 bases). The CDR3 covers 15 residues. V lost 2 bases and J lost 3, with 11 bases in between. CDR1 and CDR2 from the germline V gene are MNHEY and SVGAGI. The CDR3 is CASSYGGSGKNIQYF. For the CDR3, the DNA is TGTGCCAGCAGTTACGGGGGGTCTGGCAAAAACATTCAGTACTTC.

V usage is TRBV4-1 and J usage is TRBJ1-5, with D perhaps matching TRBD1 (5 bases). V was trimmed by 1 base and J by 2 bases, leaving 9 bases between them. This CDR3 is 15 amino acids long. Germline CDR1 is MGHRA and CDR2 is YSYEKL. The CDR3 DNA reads TGCGCCAGCAGCCAAGTACAGGAGGGCAATCAGCCCCAGCATTTT. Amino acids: CASSQVQEGNQPQHF.

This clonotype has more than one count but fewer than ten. CDR3 DNA: TGTGCTAGTGGTTTGACGGATGAAAAACTGTTTTTT. The encoded protein is CASGLTDEKLFF. This chain uses TRBV12-5 with TRBJ1-4, with unresolved D. The V and J ends lost 2 bases and 6 bases respectively, with 4 bases between them. This CDR3 has 12 residues. Germline assignment: CDR1 LGHNT and CDR2 FRNRAP.

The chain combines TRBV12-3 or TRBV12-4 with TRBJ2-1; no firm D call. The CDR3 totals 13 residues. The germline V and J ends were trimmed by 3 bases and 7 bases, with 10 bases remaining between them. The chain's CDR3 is CASSFNDLNEQFF. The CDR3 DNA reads TGTGCCAGCAGTTTTAACGATCTGAATGAGCAGTTCTTC.

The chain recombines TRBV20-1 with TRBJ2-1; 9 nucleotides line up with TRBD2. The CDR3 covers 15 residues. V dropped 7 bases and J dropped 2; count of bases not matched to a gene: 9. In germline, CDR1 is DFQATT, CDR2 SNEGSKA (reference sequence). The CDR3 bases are TGCAGTGGGCTTCTGCGGGAGGGCCCCTACAATGAGCAGTTCTTC. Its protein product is CSGLLREGPYNEQFF.

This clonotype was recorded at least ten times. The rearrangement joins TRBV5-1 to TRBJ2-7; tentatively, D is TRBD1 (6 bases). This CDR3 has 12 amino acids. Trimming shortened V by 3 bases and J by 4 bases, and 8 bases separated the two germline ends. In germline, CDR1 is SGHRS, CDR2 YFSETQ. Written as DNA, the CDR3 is TGCGCCAGCAGCTCCACAGGGTACGAGCAGTACTTC. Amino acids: CASSSTGYEQYF.

The CDR3 reads CASSPLTGTSGTDTQYF. CDR3 DNA: TGTGCCAGCAGTCCATTAACCGGGACTAGCGGCACAGATACGCAGTATTTT. The chain links TRBV6-2 or TRBV6-3 to TRBJ2-3; 10 bases are shared with TRBD2. This CDR3 spans 17 amino acids. The germline V gene has CDR1 MNHEY and CDR2 SVGEGT. J lost 1 base, V lost 5 bases, and 9 bases had no gene match.

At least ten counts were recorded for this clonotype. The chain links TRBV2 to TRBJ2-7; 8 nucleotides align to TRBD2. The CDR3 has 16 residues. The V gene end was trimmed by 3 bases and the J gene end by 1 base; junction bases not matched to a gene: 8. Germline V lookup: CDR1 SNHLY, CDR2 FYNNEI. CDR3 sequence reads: CASSDFGGGRSYEQYF. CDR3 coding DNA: TGTGCCAGCAGTGATTTCGGCGGGGGGCGTTCCTACGAGCAGTACTTC.

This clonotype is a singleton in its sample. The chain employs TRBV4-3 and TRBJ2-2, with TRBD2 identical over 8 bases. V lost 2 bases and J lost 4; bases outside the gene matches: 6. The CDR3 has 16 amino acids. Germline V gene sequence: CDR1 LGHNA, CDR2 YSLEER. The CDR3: CASSQLGAGGTGELFF. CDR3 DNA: TGCGCCAGCAGCCAACTGGGGGCGGGAGGCACCGGGGAGCTGTTTTTT.

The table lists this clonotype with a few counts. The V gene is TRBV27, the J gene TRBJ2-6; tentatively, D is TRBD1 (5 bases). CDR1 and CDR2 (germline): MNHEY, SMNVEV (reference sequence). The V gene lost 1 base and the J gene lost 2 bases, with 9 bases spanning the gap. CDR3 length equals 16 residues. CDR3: CASSLFGRAGANVLTF. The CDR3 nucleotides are TGTGCCAGCAGTTTATTCGGCAGGGCTGGGGCCAACGTCCTGACTTTC.

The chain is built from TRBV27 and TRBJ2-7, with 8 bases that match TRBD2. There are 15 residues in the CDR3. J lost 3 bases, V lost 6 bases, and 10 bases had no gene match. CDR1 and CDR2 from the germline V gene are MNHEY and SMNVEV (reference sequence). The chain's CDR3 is CASSPSGPPIYEQYF. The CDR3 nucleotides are TGTGCCAGCAGCCCTAGCGGGCCGCCTATCTACGAGCAGTACTTC.

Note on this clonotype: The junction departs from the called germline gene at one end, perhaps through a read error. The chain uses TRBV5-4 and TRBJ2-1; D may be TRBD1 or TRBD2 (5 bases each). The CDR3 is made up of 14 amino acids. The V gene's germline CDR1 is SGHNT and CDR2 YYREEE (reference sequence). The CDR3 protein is CAGSQRDPSNEQFF. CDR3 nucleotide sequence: TGTGCCGGCAGCCAACGGGACCCTTCGAATGAGCAGTTCTTC.

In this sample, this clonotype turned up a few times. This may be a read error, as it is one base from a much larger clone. The CDR3 DNA sequence: TGTGCCAGCACCCGGGACTACCAAGAGACCCAGTACTTC. It codes for CASTRDYQETQYF. The rearrangement joins TRBV7-6 to TRBJ2-5, with a possible D match to TRBD2 (6 bases). The V end lost 7 bases, the J end lost 0 bases, and 9 bases lay between the germline ends. Germline V gene lookup returns CDR1 SGHVS and CDR2 FNYEAQ. There are 13 residues in the CDR3.

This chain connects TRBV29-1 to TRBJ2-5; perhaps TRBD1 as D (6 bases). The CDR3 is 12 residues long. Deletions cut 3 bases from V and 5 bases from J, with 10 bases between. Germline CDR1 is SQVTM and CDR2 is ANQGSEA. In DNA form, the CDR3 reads TGCAGCGTTGATACCCAGGGGGAGACCCAGTACTTC. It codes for CSVDTQGETQYF. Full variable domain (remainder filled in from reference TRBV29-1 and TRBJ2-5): SAVISQKPSRDICQRGTSLTIQCQVDSQVTMMFWYRQQPGQSLTLIATANQGSEATYESGFVIDKFPISRPNLTFSTLTVSNMSPEDSSIYLCSVDTQGETQYFGPGTRLLVL.

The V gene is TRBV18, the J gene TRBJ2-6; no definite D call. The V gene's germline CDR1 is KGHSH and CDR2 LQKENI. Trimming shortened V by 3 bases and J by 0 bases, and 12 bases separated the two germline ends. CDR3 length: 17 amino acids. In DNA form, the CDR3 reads TGTGCCAGCTCACCCGGACGTCCGAGCTCTGGGGCCAACGTCCTGACTTTC. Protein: CASSPGRPSSGANVLTF.

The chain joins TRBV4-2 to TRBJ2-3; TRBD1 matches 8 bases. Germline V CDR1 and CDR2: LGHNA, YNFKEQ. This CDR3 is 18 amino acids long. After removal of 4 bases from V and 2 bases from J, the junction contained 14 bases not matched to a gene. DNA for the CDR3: TGTGCCAGCAGCCGAACCACTACCGGGACAGGTAACACAGATACGCAGTATTTT. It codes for CASSRTTTGTGNTDTQYF.

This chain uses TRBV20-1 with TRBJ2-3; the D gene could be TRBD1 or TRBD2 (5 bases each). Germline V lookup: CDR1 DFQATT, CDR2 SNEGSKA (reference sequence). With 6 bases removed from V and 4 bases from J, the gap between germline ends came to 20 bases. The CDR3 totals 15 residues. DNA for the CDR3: TGCAGTGCCATAGCCGGGACGTCGTGGTCAGATACGCAGTATTTT. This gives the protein CSAIAGTSWSDTQYF.

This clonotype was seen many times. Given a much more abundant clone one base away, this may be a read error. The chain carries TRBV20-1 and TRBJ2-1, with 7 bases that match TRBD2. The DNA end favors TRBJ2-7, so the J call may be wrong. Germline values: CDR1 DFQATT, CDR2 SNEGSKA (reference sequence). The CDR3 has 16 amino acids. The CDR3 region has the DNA TGCAGTGCTAGTGGGCTAGCGGAGGGGCCCTACAATGAGCAGTACTTC. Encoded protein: CSASGLAEGPYNEQYF.

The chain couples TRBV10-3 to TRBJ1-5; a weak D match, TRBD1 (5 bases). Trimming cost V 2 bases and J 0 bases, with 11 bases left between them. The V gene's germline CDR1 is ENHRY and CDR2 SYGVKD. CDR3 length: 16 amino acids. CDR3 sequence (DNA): TGTGCCATCAGTGAGAGGGGAGGGTATAGCAATCAGCCCCAGCATTTT. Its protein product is CAISERGGYSNQPQHF.

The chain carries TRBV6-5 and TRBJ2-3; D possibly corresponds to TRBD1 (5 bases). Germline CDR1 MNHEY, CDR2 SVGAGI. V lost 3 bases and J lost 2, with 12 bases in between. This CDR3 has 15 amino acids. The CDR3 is CASSYGADPTDTQYF. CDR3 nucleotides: TGTGCCAGCAGTTATGGGGCCGACCCCACAGATACGCAGTATTTT.

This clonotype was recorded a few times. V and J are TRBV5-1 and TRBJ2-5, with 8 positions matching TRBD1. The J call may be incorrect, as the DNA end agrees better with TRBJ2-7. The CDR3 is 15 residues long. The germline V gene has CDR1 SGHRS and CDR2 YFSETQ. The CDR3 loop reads CASSSNPGGAYEQYF. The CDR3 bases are TGCGCCAGCAGCTCCAACCCAGGGGGCGCGTACGAGCAGTACTTC.

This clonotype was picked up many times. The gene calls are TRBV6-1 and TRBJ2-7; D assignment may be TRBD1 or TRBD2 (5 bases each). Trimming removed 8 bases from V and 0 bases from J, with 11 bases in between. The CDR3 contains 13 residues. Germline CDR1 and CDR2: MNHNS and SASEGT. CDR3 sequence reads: CASRWDRSYEQYF. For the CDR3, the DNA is TGTGCCAGCCGGTGGGACCGCTCCTACGAGCAGTACTTC.

DNA of the CDR3: TGCAGTGCTCCACCCGGGGACAGTTTATACAATGAGCAGTTCTTC. Translated: CSAPPGDSLYNEQFF. The chain combines TRBV20-1 with TRBJ2-1; 7 bases match TRBD1. This CDR3 is 15 amino acids long. V was pared by 5 bases and J by 4 bases, with 11 bases of the junction left unmatched. The germline gives CDR1 DFQATT, CDR2 SNEGSKA (reference sequence).

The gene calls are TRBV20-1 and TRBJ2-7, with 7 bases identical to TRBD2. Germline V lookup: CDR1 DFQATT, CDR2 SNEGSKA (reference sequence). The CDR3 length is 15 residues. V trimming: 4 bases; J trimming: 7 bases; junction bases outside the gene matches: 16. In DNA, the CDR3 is TGCAGTGCTATTTCAATGGGGGGGGACTACAATGAGCAGTACTTC. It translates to CSAISMGGDYNEQYF.

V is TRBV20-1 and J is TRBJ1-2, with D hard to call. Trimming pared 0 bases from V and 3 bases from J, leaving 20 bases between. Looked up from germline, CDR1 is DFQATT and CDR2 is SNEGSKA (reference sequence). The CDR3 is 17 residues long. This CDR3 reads CSARDLRPSPEDYGYTF. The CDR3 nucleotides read TGCAGTGCTAGAGACCTACGGCCCTCCCCGGAAGACTATGGCTACACCTTC.